This T cell receptor beta chain appears in the sequencing data of a study of T cell responses to AZD1222 COVID-19 vaccine. Here immunoSEQ multiplex PCR was the method, and the copy in TCRdb shows in-frame clones only, minus some. The sample lists over 200,000 clones; approximately 94% were seen once. This receptor was identified in an adult who received the MenACWY meningococcal vaccine as a control. Sequenced here: peripheral blood, sampled 28 days after the second dose of the MenACWY control vaccine.

The DNA of the CDR3 is TGTGCCAGCAGCTGGACAGGGAGCCAGTACTTC. This codes for CASSWTGSQYF. The J gene is TRBJ2-5, the V gene TRBV6-5; 8 bases agree with TRBD1. The CDR3 spans 11 residues. The V and J ends lost 6 bases and 10 bases, in that order; junction bases with no gene match: 4. Germline CDR1 is MNHEY and CDR2 is SVGAGI.